This T cell receptor beta chain originates from a study of human T cells and chemical hapten exposure. Overall study: Skin of the upper inner arm, 2 cm by 2 cm, received 2% DPC for sensitization. Patients were given diphenylcyclopropenone on the scalp weekly across the roughly 25-week study.

For this clonotype: The antigen is undetermined.

The V and J ends lost 4 bases and 6 bases respectively, with 16 bases between them. The CDR3 consists of 15 residues. The germline V gene encodes CDR1 SNHLY and CDR2 FYNNEI. Points from the study as a whole: Compared with pre-sensitization or healthy control sets, expanded TCRs clustered more.

The study's library attached unique molecular identifiers to single cDNA molecules. TCRdb re-called the RACE reads through MiXCR, storing one row per CDR3 protein. The sample records some 79,000 distinct CDR3 sequences, roughly 10% being singletons. The time point: patch test 2, 6 weeks after DPC sensitization. Treatment specified: therapeutic diphenylcyclopropenone sensitization with weekly scalp DPC. The chain joins TRBV2 to TRBJ1-5; a weak D match, TRBD1 (6 bases). This TCR came from a woman in her 50s with alopecia areata. Some clones in this sample may be carry-over from other donors' samples. Here the sequenced sample was whole blood, taken in connection with sensitization to the hapten diphenylcyclopropenone (DPC). CDR3 in DNA: TGTGCCAGCAGTGTTCTCAGGGGATCAAGTCAGCCCCAGCATTTT. It codes for CASSVLRGSSQPQHF.